These T cell receptor beta chains were read from a single sample in a study of neoadjuvant anti-PD-1 for oral cavity cancer. Measured with immunoSEQ multiplex PCR; TCRdb has only the in-frame clones, and not every one. The sample contains 75,000 or so clones, 84% of which appear only once. The sequencing here drew on PBMCs, taken before nivolumab (anti-PD-1) treatment. These receptors were taken from a person aged 35-79 years with oral cavity squamous cell carcinoma. Both conserved end residues are part of each CDR3. The D gene is left open where the match is weak. Rows give clone size only sometimes, using once, few, many, or a class for an expanded clone.

TRBJ1-5,.,TRBV2,.,TGTGCCAGCAGTGAGGGCGGGACACCCAATCAGCCCCAGCATTTT,CASSEGGTPNQPQHF
TRBJ2-2,.,TRBV4-2,few,TGTGCCAGCAGCCAAGATCAAATTCGACGAGCCGGGGAGCTGTTTTTT,CASSQDQIRRAGELFF
TRBJ2-7,.,TRBV5-1,few,TGCGCCAGCAGCTTGAGCCCGTCCTACGAGCAGTACTTC,CASSLSPSYEQYF
TRBJ1-3,.,TRBV5-1,.,TGCGCCAGCAGCTTGGATGGTTACACCATATATTTT,CASSLDGYTIYF
TRBJ2-5,.,TRBV25-1,large,TGTGCCAGCAGTGAACGTGGACACCAAGAGACCCAGTACTTC,CASSERGHQETQYF
TRBJ1-1,.,TRBV2,.,TGTGCCAGCAGCTGGGGTGTAGTCGGGTCAGGCACTGAAGCTTTCTTT,CASSWGVVGSGTEAFF
TRBJ2-1,TRBD1,TRBV7-6,.,TGTGCCAGCAGCTTAAGACGGGACAGTAGTTCCAATGAGCAGTTCTTC,CASSLRRDSSSNEQFF
TRBJ2-2,.,TRBV9,.,TGTGCCAGCAGCGCCCGGGGGTCCGTGGCCGGGGAGCTGTTTTTT,CASSARGSVAGELFF
TRBJ2-3,.,TRBV6-5,.,TGTGCCAGCAGTTACACCGGGACCCAAGGCACAGATACGCAGTATTTT,CASSYTGTQGTDTQYF
TRBJ1-4,.,TRBV5-4,.,TGTGCCAGCACCAACGGAGGCGGAGAAAGCCAAAAACTGTTTTTT,CASTNGGGESQKLFF